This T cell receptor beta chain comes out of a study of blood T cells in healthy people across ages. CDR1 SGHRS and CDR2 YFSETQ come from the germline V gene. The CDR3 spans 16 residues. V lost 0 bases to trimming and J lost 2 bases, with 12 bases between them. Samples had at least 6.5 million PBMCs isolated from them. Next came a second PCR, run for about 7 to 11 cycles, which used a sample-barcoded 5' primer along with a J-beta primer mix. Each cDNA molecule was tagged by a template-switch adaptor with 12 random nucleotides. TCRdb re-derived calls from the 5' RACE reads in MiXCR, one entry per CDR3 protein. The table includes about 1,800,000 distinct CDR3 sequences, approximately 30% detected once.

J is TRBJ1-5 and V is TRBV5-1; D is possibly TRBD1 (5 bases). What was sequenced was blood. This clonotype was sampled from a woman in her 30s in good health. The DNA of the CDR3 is TGCGCCAGCAGCTTGGACGGGGGGGAAGGCAATCAGCCCCAGCATTTT. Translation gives CASSLDGGEGNQPQHF.